The rows below give T cell receptor beta chains drawn from one sample of a study of Ad26.COV2.S vaccination and SARS-CoV-2 variants. The method was immunoSEQ multiplex PCR; TCRdb's version includes in-frame clones alone and lacks a portion of them. The sample gives 500,000 or so clones, roughly nine tenths of which show up once; around 13% is in the top ten. This specimen consisted of peripheral blood, obtained in a trial of Ad26.COV2.S vaccine versus placebo. The receptors derive from a person between 18 and 65 years old who received the Ad26.COV2.S COVID-19 vaccine or a placebo. CDR3s include the opening cysteine and the closing phenylalanine or tryptophan. A D gene is named only where the DNA matches it firmly. Some rows have no size entry. The others give once, few or many, or a class for an expanded clone.

v_gene	j_gene	abundance	d_gene	CDR3nt	CDR3aa
TRBV30	TRBJ1-2	-	-	TGTGCCTGGACCCCCCAAGGGAACTATGGCTACACCTTC	CAWTPQGNYGYTF
TRBV30	TRBJ1-5	-	TRBD1	TGTGCCTGGAGTTCGGCAGGGGGGCAGCCCCAGCATTTT	CAWSSAGGQPQHF
TRBV2	TRBJ2-2	-	-	TGTGCCAGCTTGGAGGTCACCGGGGAGCTGTTTTTT	CASLEVTGELFF
TRBV7-2	TRBJ2-5	-	-	TGTGCCAGCAGCCGTGGGGGAAACCAAGAGACCCAGTACTTC	CASSRGGNQETQYF
TRBV5-5	TRBJ1-1	-	-	TGTGCCAGCAGCTTGGGGGCCGTGAACACTGAAGCTTTCTTT	CASSLGAVNTEAFF
TRBV11-1	TRBJ2-7	-	TRBD1	TGTGCCAGCAGCTTGACAGGGATATCCTACGAGCAGTACTTC	CASSLTGISYEQYF
TRBV28	TRBJ2-3	few	TRBD2	TGTGCCAGCCGCCAATACAGCGGGAAGACAGATACGCAGTATTTT	CASRQYSGKTDTQYF
TRBV4-1	TRBJ1-5	-	-	TGCGCCAGCAGCCAAGATCCTTGGGGGCCCCAGCATTTT	CASSQDPWGPQHF
TRBV5-5	TRBJ1-6	-	-	TGTGCCAGCAGTTCCGGCTCGAAAAATTCACCCCTCCACTTT	CASSSGSKNSPLHF
TRBV12-3/TRBV12-4	TRBJ1-1	-	-	TGTGCCAGCAGTTTACTGGGATTAACTGAAGCTTTCTTT	CASSLLGLTEAFF
TRBV4-3	TRBJ1-6	-	-	TGCGCCAGCAGCCAAGACGGGAGGCAGGGTGCTTCACCCCTCCACTTT	CASSQDGRQGASPLHF
TRBV28	TRBJ2-7	-	-	TGTGCCAGCAGTGAGTTACAGGGAGTCTCCTACGAGCAGTACTTC	CASSELQGVSYEQYF
TRBV5-4	TRBJ2-6	-	TRBD1	TGTGCCAGCAGCGATACCGGGACAGGGGCTGGGGCCAACGTCCTGACTTTC	CASSDTGTGAGANVLTF
TRBV11-3	TRBJ2-7	-	TRBD1	TGTGCCAGCAGCCTCCGGGACAGCTCCTACGAGCAGTACTTC	CASSLRDSSYEQYF
TRBV19	TRBJ1-2	-	TRBD1	TGTGCCAGTAGTAAATCAACGGGACAGGGACTTCGGCGTTACACCTTC	CASSKSTGQGLRRYTF
TRBV9	TRBJ2-1	-	-	TGTGCCAGCAGTCGTAGTACCGACAATGAGCAGTTCTTC	CASSRSTDNEQFF
TRBV9	TRBJ2-1	-	TRBD2	TGTGCCAGCAGCGCAACTAGCGGTAGTTACAATGAGCAGTTCTTC	CASSATSGSYNEQFF
TRBV7-9	TRBJ1-5	once	TRBD1	TGTGCCAGCAGCAATGGGACAGGGAGTCAGCCCCAGCATTTT	CASSNGTGSQPQHF
TRBV27	TRBJ2-3	once	-	TGTGCCATTCCAGTGGTGAGGGGTCCCAAGCACAGCACAGATACGCAGTATTTT	CAIPVVRGPKHSTDTQYF
TRBV21-1	TRBJ2-2	-	-	TGTGCCAGCAGCAACTTTTTGGGGTCAACGAACACCGGGGAGCTGTTTTTT	CASSNFLGSTNTGELFF
TRBV6-5	TRBJ2-2	-	TRBD2	TGTGCCAGCAGTTGGGGACTAGCGGGGGGCACCGGGGAGCTGTTTTTT	CASSWGLAGGTGELFF
TRBV7-9	TRBJ1-4	-	-	TGTGCCAGCAGACCCGACAGTTTAACTAATGAAAAACTGTTTTTT	CASRPDSLTNEKLFF
TRBV7-2	TRBJ2-3	-	-	TGTGCCAGCAGCTCGGCCACAGATACGCAGTATTTT	CASSSATDTQYF
TRBV4-1	TRBJ1-5	-	-	TGCGCCAGCAGCCAAGGCACCAGTCTAAATCAGCCCCAGCATTTT	CASSQGTSLNQPQHF
TRBV3-1/TRBV3-2	TRBJ1-6	-	-	TGTGCCAGCAGCCAGGCGACTGGTTCACCCCTCCACTTT	CASSQATGSPLHF
TRBV5-1	TRBJ2-1	-	TRBD2	TGCGCCAGCAGCAGGACTAGCGGGGACCTCAATGAGCAGTTCTTC	CASSRTSGDLNEQFF
TRBV27	TRBJ1-5	-	-	TGTGCCAGCAGTTCTCGACAGGTGGCCTGGCCCCAGCATTTT	CASSSRQVAWPQHF
TRBV11-2	TRBJ1-1	-	-	TGTGCCAGCAGCTTAATCCTACTGGGCGGGGGCACTGAAGCTTTCTTT	CASSLILLGGGTEAFF
TRBV6-1	TRBJ1-2	-	TRBD1	TGTGCCAGCAGTGAACAGGGGGGGACAGGGGCCTTC	CASSEQGGTGAF
TRBV30	TRBJ1-1	-	-	TGTGCCTGGAGTGGGTTTAACACTGAAGCTTTCTTT	CAWSGFNTEAFF
TRBV7-9	TRBJ2-1	-	TRBD1	TGTGCCAGCTACAGGGGCTTTGAGCAGTTCTTC	CASYRGFEQFF
TRBV5-1	TRBJ2-7	-	-	TGCGCCAGCAGCTTGGGCATTCTCTCCTACGAGCAGTACTTC	CASSLGILSYEQYF
TRBV18	TRBJ1-1	once	TRBD1	TGTGCCAGCTCACGGGACAGTATGAACACTGAAGCTTTCTTT	CASSRDSMNTEAFF
TRBV27	TRBJ2-1	once	-	TGTGCCAGCAGTCCGGACATGGGCTCCTACAATGAGCAGTTCTTC	CASSPDMGSYNEQFF
TRBV28	TRBJ1-1	-	-	TGTGCCAGCAGTTTGGGACGGGTGAACACTGAAGCTTTCTTT	CASSLGRVNTEAFF